This TCR beta chain was identified in a study of CD8+ T cells in alopecia areata. Overall study context: Treatment with tofacitinib (6 to 18 months) was followed by 6 months off drug.

The CDR3 loop spans 15 amino acids. V dropped 1 base and J dropped 7 bases, with 11 bases sitting between them. CDR1 is SGHTA, CDR2 FQGNSA, per germline. cDNA prepared by RNA extraction and subsequent reverse transcription served as the template for sequencing. Libraries were prepared by immunoSEQ multiplex PCR; TCRdb keeps only in-frame clonotypes and omits some of them. The repertoire holds about 250,000 clones, with under 80% as singletons. The sequence derives from a human donor with alopecia areata. The chain joins TRBV7-2 to TRBJ1-6, with a tentative D call TRBD1 (5 bases). Sequencing was performed on CD4+ T cells sorted from blood, taken at week 0. The CDR3 DNA sequence: TGTGCCAGCAGCTTAGGAGACAGCCAGAATTCACCCCTCCACTTT. Translating it yields CASSLGDSQNSPLHF.